One and the same sample provided the 4 T cell receptor beta chains below, sequenced in a study of Graves' ophthalmopathy and Graves' hyperthyroidism. Amplification of the TCR beta CDR3 regions used RNA transcripts (as template). RT-PCR was first run with HTBI primers, then multiplex PCR in a second round. One entry per CDR3 protein, called by TCRdb with MiXCR from the multiplex PCR reads. The sample contains 450,000 or so distinct CDR3 sequences, around 15% of which appear only once. Sequencing used blood. The receptors derive from a woman in her twenties or thirties with Graves' ophthalmopathy.

This clonotype came up many times. The rearrangement uses TRBV27 and TRBJ2-7; no clear D. This CDR3 has 15 amino acids. Trimming left V 6 bases short and J 7 bases short, with 22 bases between. Germline-derived CDR1 and CDR2 are MNHEY and SMNVEV (reference sequence). CDR3 loop: CASSPSFGDGREQYF. CDR3 bases: TGTGCCAGCAGCCCCTCCTTTGGGGATGGAAGGGAGCAGTACTTC.

This clonotype was detected many times. One end of the junction varies from germline; a read error may be responsible. V gene TRBV19 combines with J gene TRBJ2-7, with D perhaps TRBD1 or TRBD2 (7 bases each). Germline V gives CDR1 LNHDA, CDR2 SQIVND (reference sequence). The CDR3 sequence is 14 residues long. In nucleotides, the CDR3 is TGTGCCAGTAGCCCCGAGGGAGGGGGCTTAAAACTTGGCTTC. It specifies CASSPEGGGLKLGF.

The sample holds many counts of this clonotype. The V call is TRBV28, the J call TRBJ2-7; possible D gene TRBD2, 6 bases. The CDR3 runs 14 residues. Looked up from germline, CDR1 is MDHEN and CDR2 is SYDVKM. V shed 6 bases and J shed 5 bases, with 17 bases lying between them. The CDR3 reads CASSTAGGMHEQYF. The CDR3 bases are TGTGCCAGCAGCACCGCTGGCGGGATGCACGAGCAGTACTTC.

CDR3 residues: CASRGRFSGNTIYF. DNA of the CDR3: TGTGCCAGCAGGGGACGGTTCTCTGGAAACACCATATATTTT. The chain carries TRBV28 and TRBJ1-3, with TRBD1 as a possible D gene (5 bases). The CDR3 spans 14 residues. Germline V gene sequence: CDR1 MDHEN, CDR2 SYDVKM. V was trimmed by 6 bases and J by 0 bases, leaving 9 bases between them.